This TCR beta chain was sequenced for a study of T-cell reconstitution after alpha-beta-depleted transplantation in children. This clonotype was observed at least ten times. It was with unique molecular identifiers that the TCRbeta library was prepared. A single record per CDR3 protein comes from TCRdb applying MiXCR to the PCR reads. The sample lists 260,000 or so distinct CDR3 sequences; 12% were seen once. The source was PBMCs from the stem cell graft donor, collected from the stem cell graft. This TCR was recovered from a human donor who donated a stem cell graft to a child with acute lymphoblastic leukemia.

In DNA form, the CDR3 reads TGTGCCAGCAGCCACACAGAACAGGGGGTAGAATCCTATAATTCACCCCTCCACTTT. It translates to CASSHTEQGVESYNSPLHF. The rearrangement links TRBV11-1 to TRBJ1-6; 8 nucleotides agree with TRBD1. J was trimmed by 1 base and V by 5 bases; bases with no gene match: 13. This CDR3 has 19 residues. Germline V gene data show CDR1 as SGHAT and CDR2 as FQDESV (reference sequence).